What follows are 9 T cell receptor beta chains derived from one specimen sequenced in a study of CD8 T cells in Susac syndrome. Reverse transcription used about 0.45 to 1 ug RNA and random hexamers. TCRdb re-called the immunoSEQ multiplex PCR reads with MiXCR, one entry per CDR3 protein. The data contain under 95,000 distinct CDR3 sequences, roughly 94% of them singletons. The specimen sequenced was CD8+ T cells from PBMCs. These receptors all come from a human donor with Susac syndrome.

The J gene is TRBJ2-4, the V gene TRBV12-3 or TRBV12-4; weak D call: TRBD2 (6 bases). Trimming removed 4 bases at V and 5 bases at J, with 15 bases between. The CDR3 covers 15 residues. As DNA, the CDR3 is TGTGCCAGCAGTTCTCTTCAGGGAGGAGAAAACATTCAGTACTTC. This encodes CASSSLQGGENIQYF.

The rearrangement links TRBV27 to TRBJ2-7; D is perhaps TRBD1 (5 bases). Germline lookup yields CDR1 MNHEY and CDR2 SMNVEV (reference sequence). CDR3 size: 13 residues. The V and J ends lost 5 bases and 4 bases respectively, with 12 bases between them. CDR3: CASSAKTEYEQYF. The CDR3, as DNA: TGTGCCAGCAGTGCCAAGACAGAGTACGAGCAGTACTTC.

The rearrangement joins TRBV27 to TRBJ2-4, with 9 bases identical to TRBD2. The germline V gene has CDR1 MNHEY and CDR2 SMNVEV (reference sequence). V gave up 3 bases and J gave up 7 bases; unmatched junction bases: 7. The CDR3 covers 15 residues. The CDR3 coding sequence is TGTGCCAGCAGTTTGGGGCTAGCGGGGTCCAACATTCAGTACTTC. Amino acids: CASSLGLAGSNIQYF.

This chain connects TRBV13 to TRBJ2-3; D is uncertain. The V and J ends lost 9 bases and 2 bases respectively, with 12 bases between them. The CDR3 loop spans 13 amino acids. From germline, CDR1 is PRHDT and CDR2 FYEKMQ (reference sequence). CDR3 nucleotide sequence: TGTGCCAGTTTGGACCGGTTCACAGATACGCAGTATTTT. It codes for CASLDRFTDTQYF.

V and J are TRBV20-1 and TRBJ2-1; 8 bases map to TRBD1. The CDR3 consists of 14 residues. Looked up from germline, CDR1 is DFQATT and CDR2 is SNEGSKA (reference sequence). With V trimmed by 3 bases and J by 6 bases, 7 bases remained unmatched. DNA of the CDR3: TGCAGTGCTAGGGCGGGACAGGACCTCAATGAGCAGTTCTTC. This gives the protein CSARAGQDLNEQFF.

The chain is built from TRBV5-1 and TRBJ2-7; D tentatively fits TRBD1 or TRBD2 (6 bases each). The germline V gene encodes CDR1 SGHRS and CDR2 YFSETQ. This CDR3 is 15 amino acids long. V gave up 7 bases and J gave up 6 bases, with 23 bases separating them. The chain's CDR3 is CASSEGEQGEREQYF. CDR3 nucleotides: TGCGCCAGCTCGGAGGGGGAACAGGGAGAACGCGAGCAGTACTTC.

V gene TRBV20-1 combines with J gene TRBJ2-7, with D possibly TRBD1 on 6 matching bases. CDR3 length equals 12 residues. Trimming removed 0 bases at V and 10 bases at J, with 13 bases between. Germline CDR1 and CDR2: DFQATT and SNEGSKA (reference sequence). The CDR3 DNA reads TGCAGTGCTAGAGAACAGGGACGAGAACAGTACTTC. Encoded protein: CSAREQGREQYF.

The chain carries TRBV7-9 and TRBJ1-5; D uncertain. V lost 1 base and J lost 5, with 9 bases in between. The germline CDR1 and CDR2 sequences are SEHNR and FQNEAQ (reference sequence). This CDR3 has 14 amino acids. CDR3 loop: CASSLERGDQPQHF. CDR3 in DNA: TGTGCCAGCAGCTTAGAACGCGGGGATCAGCCCCAGCATTTT.

V usage is TRBV7-9 and J usage is TRBJ2-3; 12 bases line up with TRBD1. This CDR3 contains 14 residues. J gave up 4 bases and V 10 bases, and 6 bases lay outside the gene matches. Looked up from germline, CDR1 is SEHNR and CDR2 is FQNEAQ (reference sequence). DNA for the CDR3: TGTGCCATCGTGGGACAGGGGGCATCAGATACGCAGTATTTT. Amino acid sequence: CAIVGQGASDTQYF. The full variable domain, its missing parts supplied by reference TRBV7-9 and TRBJ2-3, is DTGVSQNPRHKITKRGQNVTFRCDPISEHNRLYWYRQTLGQGPEFLTYFQNEAQLEKSRLLSDRFSAERPKGSFSTLEIQRTEQGDSAMYLCAIVGQGASDTQYFGPGTRLTVL.